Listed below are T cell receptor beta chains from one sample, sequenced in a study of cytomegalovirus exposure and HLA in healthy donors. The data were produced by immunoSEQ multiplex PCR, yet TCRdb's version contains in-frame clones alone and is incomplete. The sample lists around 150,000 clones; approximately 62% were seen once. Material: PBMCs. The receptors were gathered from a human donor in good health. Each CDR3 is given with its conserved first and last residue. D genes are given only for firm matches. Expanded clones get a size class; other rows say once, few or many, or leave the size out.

CDR3nt: TGCAGTGCTAGAGACAGCTATGGCTACACCTTC
CDR3aa: CSARDSYGYTF
j_gene: TRBJ1-2
v_gene: TRBV20-1
abundance: NA
d_gene: NA

CDR3nt: TGCGCCAGCAGCTTCTCCTATTCCGGACAGGGTCGTAATTCACCCCTCCACTTT
CDR3aa: CASSFSYSGQGRNSPLHF
j_gene: TRBJ1-6
v_gene: TRBV5-1
abundance: NA
d_gene: TRBD1

CDR3nt: TGTGCCAGCAGCCCCTCCGGGACAGTCGAGCAGTACTTC
CDR3aa: CASSPSGTVEQYF
j_gene: TRBJ2-7
v_gene: TRBV9
abundance: NA
d_gene: TRBD1

CDR3nt: TGTGCCAGCAGCTCTAGCGGGAGGGCCGTTTTCACAGATACGCAGTATTTT
CDR3aa: CASSSSGRAVFTDTQYF
j_gene: TRBJ2-3
v_gene: TRBV7-2
abundance: few
d_gene: TRBD2

CDR3nt: TGTGCCAGCAGTTTGTCACTAGCGGGGACCGGGGAGCTGTTTTTT
CDR3aa: CASSLSLAGTGELFF
j_gene: TRBJ2-2
v_gene: TRBV6-6
abundance: NA
d_gene: TRBD2

CDR3nt: TGTGCCAGCAAACCGGGCGGGAGTCAAAACATTCAGTACTTC
CDR3aa: CASKPGGSQNIQYF
j_gene: TRBJ2-4
v_gene: TRBV5-4
abundance: NA
d_gene: TRBD2

CDR3nt: TGTGCCAGCAGTTTATTGGGACAGAGGAGTGAGCAGTTCTTC
CDR3aa: CASSLLGQRSEQFF
j_gene: TRBJ2-1
v_gene: TRBV27
abundance: NA
d_gene: TRBD1

CDR3nt: TGTGCCAGCAGCCCCCTAGCGGGGCCGTACAATGAGCAGTTCTTC
CDR3aa: CASSPLAGPYNEQFF
j_gene: TRBJ2-1
v_gene: TRBV7-3
abundance: once
d_gene: TRBD2

CDR3nt: TGTGCCAGCAGCCCTGACTACGACAGGAGGCCCTACGAGCAGTACTTC
CDR3aa: CASSPDYDRRPYEQYF
j_gene: TRBJ2-7
v_gene: TRBV7-2
abundance: once
d_gene: NA

CDR3nt: TGTGCCAGCAGCTTAGTTAGCGGCGACGAGCAGTTCTTC
CDR3aa: CASSLVSGDEQFF
j_gene: TRBJ2-1
v_gene: TRBV13
abundance: NA
d_gene: NA

CDR3nt: TGCGCCAGCAGCCACCCGGGCAGGGGGGCTATCACCGGGGAGCTGTTTTTT
CDR3aa: CASSHPGRGAITGELFF
j_gene: TRBJ2-2
v_gene: TRBV4-1
abundance: once
d_gene: NA

CDR3nt: TGTGCCAGCAGCGCTCGACTAGCGGGAGAAGGAGATACGCAGTATTTT
CDR3aa: CASSARLAGEGDTQYF
j_gene: TRBJ2-3
v_gene: TRBV9
abundance: once
d_gene: TRBD2

CDR3nt: TGTGCCAGCAGTAAAGGGGCAAGCGGAAACACCATATATTTT
CDR3aa: CASSKGASGNTIYF
j_gene: TRBJ1-3
v_gene: TRBV6-1
abundance: NA
d_gene: NA

CDR3nt: TGTGCCACCACAGGAGCCCGGGAGACCCAGTACTTC
CDR3aa: CATTGARETQYF
j_gene: TRBJ2-5
v_gene: TRBV6-1
abundance: NA
d_gene: NA

CDR3nt: TGTGCCAGCAGCGTAGCACTAGGCACCGGGGAGCTGTTTTTT
CDR3aa: CASSVALGTGELFF
j_gene: TRBJ2-2
v_gene: TRBV9
abundance: NA
d_gene: NA

CDR3nt: TGTGCCAGCAGCTTACTCCGGAGCTCCTACGAGCAGTACTTC
CDR3aa: CASSLLRSSYEQYF
j_gene: TRBJ2-7
v_gene: TRBV11-3
abundance: NA
d_gene: NA